These 20 T cell receptor beta chains share one sample of origin, sequenced in a study of T cells in women clearing cervical HPV infection. TCRdb's table, derived via immunoSEQ multiplex PCR, lists solely in-frame clones and lacks some. This table lists 15,000 to 20,000 clones. Sequencing was carried out using blood buffy coat. The source of these receptors is a woman aged 18-69 years with a cervical HPV16 infection that either progressed to CIN3+ or cleared (not recorded which).

As to this clone: The CDR3 end lies 3 residues beyond the end of the read and is filled in from the germline J gene. The V gene is TRBV6-2 or TRBV6-3, the J gene TRBJ2-7; D possibly corresponds to TRBD2 (6 bases). CDR3 length: 16 residues. CDR1 and CDR2 (germline): MNHEY, SVGEGT. V was trimmed by 0 bases and J by 2 bases, leaving 14 bases between them. The CDR3 bases that were read are TGTGCCAGCAGTTACTCCCCCCTGCGGGGTGCCTACGAG. Encoded protein: CASSYSPLRGAYE. In full, the CDR3 reads CASSYSPLRGAYEQYF.

The covered CDR3 bases are TGCAGCGCGACAGGGGCGAACACCGGGGAG. This codes for CSATGANTGE. The whole CDR3 protein is CSATGANTGELFF. The V call is TRBV29-1, the J call TRBJ2-2; 8 bases are a match to TRBD1. The missing CDR3 end, 3 residues past where the read stops, is filled in from the germline J gene. The CDR3 consists of 13 residues. Germline trimming cut 7 bases from V and 0 bases from J; bases unmatched to any gene: 1. CDR1 SQVTM and CDR2 ANQGSEA come from the germline V gene.

To note about this clone: The CDR3 extends 3 residues past the end of the read, so its final part is completed from the germline J gene. The chain is built from TRBV5-1 and TRBJ1-2, with D unresolved. V was trimmed by 4 bases and J by 1 base, leaving 11 bases between them. There are 14 residues in the CDR3. In germline, CDR1 is SGHRS, CDR2 YFSETQ. CDR3 in amino acids: CASSRYTVNYGYTF. The covered CDR3 bases are TGCGCCAGCAGCCGATACACAGTTAACTATGGC. The whole variable domain, remainder taken from reference TRBV5-1 and TRBJ1-2, is KAGVTQTPRYLIKTRGQQVTLSCSPISGHRSVSWYQQTPGQGLQFLFEYFSETQRNKGNFPGRFSGRQFSNSRSEMNVSTLELGDSALYLCASSRYTVNYGYTFGSGTRLTVV.

Concerning this clone itself: The observed sequence ends 3 residues before the CDR3 terminus, with the missing tail filled in from the germline J gene. The chain is built from TRBV14 and TRBJ2-5, with unresolved D. The CDR3 extends over 14 amino acids. Germline V gene lookup returns CDR1 SGHDN and CDR2 FVKESK. V was trimmed by 1 base and J by 2 bases, leaving 8 bases between them. The covered CDR3 bases are TGTGCCAGCAGCCAAGTATTAGGGCAAGAGACC. It is translated as CASSQVLGQET. The CDR3 in full is CASSQVLGQETQYF.

The CDR3 loop is CSAVDRTNEKLFF. Incomplete CDR3 DNA: TGCAGTGCCGTGGACAGGACGAATGAAAAA. The chain links TRBV20-1 to TRBJ1-4; 7 bases are a match to TRBD1. The missing CDR3 end, 3 residues past where the read stops, is filled in from the germline J gene. Trimming at V came to 6 bases and at J to 5 bases, leaving 6 bases not matched to a gene. CDR1 and CDR2 from the germline V gene are DFQATT and SNEGSKA (reference sequence). This CDR3 contains 13 residues.

In the case of this clone: The read ends 3 residues early relative to the CDR3; the germline J gene fills the gap. The chain carries TRBV7-3 and TRBJ2-3; the D gene is possibly TRBD2 (6 bases). The CDR3 runs to 14 residues. Between the trimmed V and J ends, which lost 2 bases and 2 bases, there was a span of 8 bases. Germline lookup yields CDR1 SGHTA and CDR2 FQGTGA. CDR3 amino acids: CASSLGGFTDTQYF. The covered CDR3 bases are TGTGCCAGCAGCTTAGGGGGGTTCACAGATACG.

Concerning this clone: The read halts 3 residues ahead of the CDR3 end, with the missing end drawn from the germline J gene. The rearrangement uses TRBV20-1 and TRBJ1-3, with no clear D. CDR1 and CDR2 from the germline V gene are DFQATT and SNEGSKA (reference sequence). V was trimmed by 3 bases and J by 0 bases, leaving 15 bases between them. There are 16 residues in the CDR3. CDR3 amino acids: CSASKPGLLSGNTIYF. CDR3 bases read: TGCAGTGCTAGTAAGCCAGGACTCCTCTCTGGAAACACC.

As for this clone: The read terminates 3 residues before the CDR3 end, so the remaining end is supplied by the germline J gene. The rearrangement uses TRBV7-9 and TRBJ2-1; D is possibly TRBD2 (6 bases). From germline, CDR1 is SEHNR and CDR2 FQNEAQ (reference sequence). V was trimmed by 3 bases and J by 5 bases, leaving 8 bases between them. This CDR3 has 13 residues. CDR3 DNA, as far as it was read: TGTGCCAGCAGCTTCGTAGCGGACAATGAG. It specifies CASSFVADNE. The entire CDR3 sequence reads CASSFVADNEQFF.

Note on this clone: Read coverage stops 3 residues before the CDR3 terminus; the germline J gene supplies the remainder. This rearrangement joins TRBV20-1 to TRBJ2-1; 9 bases align to TRBD2. The CDR3 has 15 amino acids. CDR1 is DFQATT, CDR2 SNEGSKA, per germline (reference sequence). Germline trimming cut 6 bases from V and 2 bases from J; bases unmatched to any gene: 8. Partial CDR3 DNA: TGCAGTGCGGACCCGGGACTAGCTACCTACAATGAG. Its translation: CSADPGLATYNE. The entire CDR3 protein is CSADPGLATYNEQFF.

Worth noting for this clone: The CDR3 end lies 3 residues beyond the end of the read and is filled in from the germline J gene. This chain connects TRBV19 to TRBJ2-5; D not resolved. The CDR3 covers 11 residues. The germline gives CDR1 LNHDA, CDR2 SQIVND (reference sequence). CDR3 loop: CASSREATQYF. The CDR3 bases that were read are TGTGCCAGTAGTAGAGAGGCTACC. The variable domain in full, completed from reference TRBV19 and TRBJ2-5, reads DGGITQSPKYLFRKEGQNVTLSCEQNLNHDAMYWYRQDPGQGLRLIYYSQIVNDFQKGDIAEGYSVSREKKESFPLTVTSAQKNPTAFYLCASSREATQYFGPGTRLLVL.

As concerns this clone: The read falls 3 residues short of the CDR3 end, and the missing part is taken from the germline J gene. The rearrangement links TRBV6-2 or TRBV6-3 to TRBJ2-3, with D possibly matching TRBD2 (5 bases). Looked up from germline, CDR1 is MNHEY and CDR2 is SVGEGT. With 0 bases removed from V and 7 bases from J, the gap between germline ends came to 11 bases. This CDR3 spans 14 amino acids. The chain's CDR3 is CASSYSMASHTQYF. The CDR3 DNA, read in part, is TGTGCCAGCAGTTACTCGATGGCTAGCCATACG.

About this clone: The observed sequence ends 3 residues before the CDR3 terminus, with the missing tail filled in from the germline J gene. The chain joins TRBV20-1 to TRBJ2-5, with TRBD2 matching 9 bases. The V gene end was trimmed by 6 bases and the J gene end by 5 bases; junction bases not matched to a gene: 10. CDR1 and CDR2 (germline): DFQATT, SNEGSKA (reference sequence). The CDR3 covers 14 residues. The covered CDR3 bases are TGCAGTGCCAGGCCGGGACTAGCTTTGGAGACC. Amino acids: CSARPGLALET. The CDR3 as a whole reads CSARPGLALETQYF.

In regard to this clone: The CDR3 extends 3 residues past the end of the read, so its final part is completed from the germline J gene. This rearrangement joins TRBV19 to TRBJ1-2; D is unclear. CDR3 size: 13 residues. CDR1 is LNHDA, CDR2 SQIVND, per germline (reference sequence). The CDR3 protein is CASSIEGYGGYTF. The DNA read from the CDR3 is TGTGCCAGTAGTATAGAAGGGTATGGAGGC.

On this clone itself: The read ends 3 residues before the CDR3 terminus; that terminus is restored from the germline J gene. The rearrangement links TRBV2 to TRBJ2-2; the D gene is possibly TRBD2 (7 bases). This CDR3 has 14 amino acids. Per the germline V gene, CDR1 is SNHLY and CDR2 is FYNNEI. The chain's CDR3 is CASSLRGGNEKLFF. CDR3 bases read: TGTGCCAGCAGCCTGCGCGGGGGCAATGAAAAG.

Notes on this clone: The junction shows a germline mismatch at one end, possibly a read error. With the read ending 3 residues before the CDR3 end, the germline J gene is used to fill in that end. This chain joins TRBV12-3 or TRBV12-4 and TRBJ2-3; 7 bases agree with TRBD1. This CDR3 is 16 amino acids long. CDR3 sequence: CASSLFGTAKTDAQYF. The covered CDR3 bases are TGTGCCAGCAGTTTATTCGGGACAGCCAAAACAGATGCG.

A note on this clone: The sequenced fragment ends 3 residues before the CDR3 boundary, so the rest is inferred from the germline J gene. V is TRBV4-1 and J is TRBJ2-4, with no clear D. V dropped 3 bases and J dropped 0 bases, with 15 bases sitting between them. The CDR3 contains 17 residues. From germline, CDR1 is MGHRA and CDR2 YSYEKL. Partial CDR3 DNA: TGCGCCAGCAGCCAGGCCGGAGACACGATAGCCAAAAACATT. Amino acids: CASSQAGDTIAKNI. The CDR3 as a whole reads CASSQAGDTIAKNIQYF.

About this clone: The sequence runs out 3 residues before the end of the CDR3; the remainder is reconstructed from the germline J gene. This chain uses TRBV5-4 with TRBJ2-3; TRBD1 agrees at 10 bases. With 4 bases clipped from V and 1 base from J, the junction kept 3 bases outside the gene matches. The CDR3 runs 15 residues. Germline V gene sequence: CDR1 SGHNT, CDR2 YYREEE (reference sequence). This CDR3 is CASSNDRGRTDTQYF. CDR3 DNA, as far as it was read: TGTGCCAGCAGCAATGACAGGGGGCGCACAGATACG.

Concerning this clone: The CDR3 goes on 3 residues after the read ends, and that part is filled in from the germline J gene. V usage is TRBV20-1 and J usage is TRBJ2-3, with 7 bases lining up with TRBD2. CDR1 DFQATT and CDR2 SNEGSKA come from the germline V gene (reference sequence). The V and J ends lost 0 bases and 2 bases, in that order; junction bases with no gene match: 14. This CDR3 is built from 18 residues. CDR3 residues: CSARDKLLAASYTDTQYF. The sequenced part of the CDR3 DNA is TGCAGTGCTAGAGACAAGCTTCTAGCGGCTTCTTACACAGATACG.

The part of the CDR3 DNA that was read is TGTGCCAGCAAGGGAGGGGGACCCTACGAG. The encoded protein is CASKGGGPYE. The whole CDR3 sequence reads CASKGGGPYEQYF. This chain uses TRBV6-2 or TRBV6-3 with TRBJ2-7; possibly TRBD2 for D (7 bases). Sequencing ends 3 residues short of the CDR3 end; the germline J gene provides the rest. The CDR3 extends over 13 amino acids. Per germline, CDR1 MNHEY and CDR2 SVGEGT. The ends were cut back, 7 bases at V and 2 bases at J, with 12 bases in the middle.

As to this clone: Read sequence stops 3 residues before the CDR3 end, and the germline J gene provides the missing end. V and J are TRBV7-9 and TRBJ1-2; a weak D match, TRBD1 (5 bases). CDR1 SEHNR and CDR2 FQNEAQ come from the germline V gene (reference sequence). CDR3 length equals 14 residues. CDR3: CASSSVTGRDTYTF. CDR3 DNA (partial): TGTGCCAGCAGCTCCGTAACAGGCCGAGATACC.